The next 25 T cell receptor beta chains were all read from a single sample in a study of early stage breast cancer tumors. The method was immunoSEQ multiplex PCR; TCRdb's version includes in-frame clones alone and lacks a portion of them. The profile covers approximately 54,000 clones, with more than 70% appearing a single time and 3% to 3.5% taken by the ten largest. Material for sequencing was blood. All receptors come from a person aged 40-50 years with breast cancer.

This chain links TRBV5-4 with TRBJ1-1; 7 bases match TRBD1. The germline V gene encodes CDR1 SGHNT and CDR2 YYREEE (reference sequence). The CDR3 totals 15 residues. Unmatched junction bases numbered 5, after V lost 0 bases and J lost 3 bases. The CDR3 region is CASSLDPGGDTEAFF. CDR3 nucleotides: TGTGCCAGCAGCTTGGATCCAGGGGGTGACACTGAAGCTTTCTTT. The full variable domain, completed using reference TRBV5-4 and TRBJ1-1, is ETGVTQSPTHLIKTRGQQVTLRCSSQSGHNTVSWYQQALGQGPQFIFQYYREEENGRGNFPPRFSGLQFPNYSSELNVNALELDDSALYLCASSLDPGGDTEAFFGQGTRLTVV.

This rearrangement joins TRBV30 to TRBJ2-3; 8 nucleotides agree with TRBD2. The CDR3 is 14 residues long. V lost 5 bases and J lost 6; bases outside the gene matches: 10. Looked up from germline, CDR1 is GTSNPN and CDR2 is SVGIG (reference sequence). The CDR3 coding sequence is TGTGCCTGGTATATAGCGGGACACACGGATACGCAGTATTTT. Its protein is CAWYIAGHTDTQYF.

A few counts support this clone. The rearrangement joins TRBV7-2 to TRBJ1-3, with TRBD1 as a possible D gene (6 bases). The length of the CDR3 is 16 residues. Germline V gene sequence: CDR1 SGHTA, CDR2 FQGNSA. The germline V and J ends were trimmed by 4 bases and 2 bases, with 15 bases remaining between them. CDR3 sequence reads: CASSSREGVAGNTIYF. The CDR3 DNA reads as TGTGCCAGCAGCTCCCGAGAGGGGGTTGCTGGAAACACCATATATTTT. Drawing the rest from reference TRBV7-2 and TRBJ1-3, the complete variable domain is GAGVSQSPSNKVTEKGKDVELRCDPISGHTALYWYRQSLGQGLEFLIYFQGNSAPDKSGLPSDRFSAERTGGSVSTLTIQRTQQEDSAVYLCASSSREGVAGNTIYFGEGSWLTVV.

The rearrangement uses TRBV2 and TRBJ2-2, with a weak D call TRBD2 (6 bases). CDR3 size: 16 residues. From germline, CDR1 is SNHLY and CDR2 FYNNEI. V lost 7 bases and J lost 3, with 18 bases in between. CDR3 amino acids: CASTSEGDIYTGELFF. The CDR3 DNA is TGTGCCAGCACCTCGGAGGGCGACATTTACACCGGGGAGCTGTTTTTT.

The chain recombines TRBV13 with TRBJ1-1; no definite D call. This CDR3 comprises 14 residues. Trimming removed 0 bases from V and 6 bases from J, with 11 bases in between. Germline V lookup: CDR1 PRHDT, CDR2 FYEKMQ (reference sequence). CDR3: CASSLGTLSSEAFF. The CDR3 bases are TGTGCCAGCAGCTTAGGTACCCTATCCTCTGAAGCTTTCTTT.

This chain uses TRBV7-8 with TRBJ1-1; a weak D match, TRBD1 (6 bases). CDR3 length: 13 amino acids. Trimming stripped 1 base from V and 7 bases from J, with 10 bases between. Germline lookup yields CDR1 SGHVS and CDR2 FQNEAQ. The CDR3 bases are TGTGCCAGCAGCTTAGTACCGGACAGTGAAGCTTTCTTT. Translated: CASSLVPDSEAFF.

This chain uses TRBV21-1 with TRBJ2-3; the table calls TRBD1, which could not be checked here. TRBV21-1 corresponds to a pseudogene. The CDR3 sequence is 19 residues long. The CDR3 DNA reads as TGTGCCAGCAGCAAAGGGAGGGCCTACGGGACAGGGAGCACAGATACGCAGTATTTT. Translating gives CASSKGRAYGTGSTDTQYF.

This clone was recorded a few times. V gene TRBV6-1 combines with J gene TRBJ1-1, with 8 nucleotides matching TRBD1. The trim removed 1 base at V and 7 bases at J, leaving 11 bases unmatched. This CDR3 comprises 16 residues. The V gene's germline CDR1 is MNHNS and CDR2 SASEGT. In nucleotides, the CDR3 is TGTGCCAGCAGTGAAGAAACAGGGGGACATACTTATGAAGCTTTCTTT. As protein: CASSEETGGHTYEAFF.

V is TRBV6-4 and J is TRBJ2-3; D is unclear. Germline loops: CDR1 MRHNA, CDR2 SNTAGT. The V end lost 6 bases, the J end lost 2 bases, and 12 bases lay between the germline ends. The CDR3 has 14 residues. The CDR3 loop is CASSLDHPTDTQYF. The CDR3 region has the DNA TGTGCCAGCAGCCTGGACCACCCCACAGATACGCAGTATTTT.

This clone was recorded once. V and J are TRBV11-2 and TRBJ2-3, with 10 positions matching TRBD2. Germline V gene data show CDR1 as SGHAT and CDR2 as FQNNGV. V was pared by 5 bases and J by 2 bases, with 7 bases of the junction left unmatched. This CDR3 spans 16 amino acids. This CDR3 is CASSMRGTSDTDTQYF. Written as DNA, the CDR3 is TGTGCCAGCAGCATGAGGGGGACTAGCGACACAGATACGCAGTATTTT. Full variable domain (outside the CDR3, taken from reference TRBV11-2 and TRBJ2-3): EAGVAQSPRYKIIEKRQSVAFWCNPISGHATLYWYQQILGQGPKLLIQFQNNGVVDDSQLPKDRFSAERLKGVDSTLKIQPAKLEDSAVYLCASSMRGTSDTDTQYFGPGTRLTVL.

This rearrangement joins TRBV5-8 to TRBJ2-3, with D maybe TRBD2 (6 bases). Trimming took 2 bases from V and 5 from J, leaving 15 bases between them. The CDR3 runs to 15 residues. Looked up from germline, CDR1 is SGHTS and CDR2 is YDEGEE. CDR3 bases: TGTGCCAGCAGCTTAAGAACTTACGGGGGAGATACGCAGTATTTT. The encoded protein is CASSLRTYGGDTQYF. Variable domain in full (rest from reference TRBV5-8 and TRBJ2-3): EAGVTQSPTHLIKTRGQQATLRCSPISGHTSVYWYQQALGLGLQFLLWYDEGEERNRGNFPPRFSGRQFPNYSSELNVNALELEDSALYLCASSLRTYGGDTQYFGPGTRLTVL.

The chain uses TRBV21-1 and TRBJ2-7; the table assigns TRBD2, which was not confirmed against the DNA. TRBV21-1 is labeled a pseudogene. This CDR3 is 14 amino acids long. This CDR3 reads CASSLYVRAWEQYF. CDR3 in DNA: TGTGCCAGCAGCCTATACGTGCGGGCCTGGGAGCAGTACTTC.

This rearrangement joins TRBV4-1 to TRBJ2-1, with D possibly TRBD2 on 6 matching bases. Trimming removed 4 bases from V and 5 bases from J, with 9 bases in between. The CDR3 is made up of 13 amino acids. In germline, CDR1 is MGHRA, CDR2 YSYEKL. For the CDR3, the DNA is TGCGCCAGCAGCCGGGGACTTAACAATGAGCAGTTCTTC. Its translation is CASSRGLNNEQFF.

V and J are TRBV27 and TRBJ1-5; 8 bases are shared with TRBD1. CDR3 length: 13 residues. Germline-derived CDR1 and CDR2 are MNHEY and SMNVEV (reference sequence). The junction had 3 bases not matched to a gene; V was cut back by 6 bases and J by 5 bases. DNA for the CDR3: TGTGCCAGCAGACAGGGGGTACATCAGCCCCAGCATTTT. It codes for CASRQGVHQPQHF.

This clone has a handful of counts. The CDR3 reads CASSQGHGSYEQYF. CDR3 in DNA: TGTGCCAGCAGCCAAGGGCACGGATCCTACGAGCAGTACTTC. The V call is TRBV7-9, the J call TRBJ2-7; D not certain. Trimming took off 5 bases at V and 1 base at J, with 12 bases between the two ends. Per germline, CDR1 SEHNR and CDR2 FQNEAQ (reference sequence). CDR3 length equals 14 residues.

The CDR3 DNA reads TGTGCCAGCAGTACAGTCTCAGATACGCAGTATTTT. Its protein product is CASSTVSDTQYF. V is TRBV27 and J is TRBJ2-3; D gene ambiguous. The CDR3 sequence is 12 residues long. Germline-derived CDR1 and CDR2 are MNHEY and SMNVEV (reference sequence). Trimming took 5 bases from V and 4 from J, leaving 7 bases between them.

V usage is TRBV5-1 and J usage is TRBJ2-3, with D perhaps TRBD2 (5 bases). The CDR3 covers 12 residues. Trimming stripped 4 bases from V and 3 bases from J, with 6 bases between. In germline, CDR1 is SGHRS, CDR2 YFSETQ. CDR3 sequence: CASSPGTDTQYF. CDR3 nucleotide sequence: TGCGCCAGCAGCCCGGGGACAGATACGCAGTATTTT.

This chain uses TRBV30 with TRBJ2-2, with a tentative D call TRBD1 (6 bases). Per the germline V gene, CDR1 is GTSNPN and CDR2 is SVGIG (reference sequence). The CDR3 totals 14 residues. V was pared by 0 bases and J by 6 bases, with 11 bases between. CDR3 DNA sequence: TGTGCCTGGAGTGTTACAGGGTGGGCCGGGGAGCTGTTTTTT. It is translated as CAWSVTGWAGELFF.

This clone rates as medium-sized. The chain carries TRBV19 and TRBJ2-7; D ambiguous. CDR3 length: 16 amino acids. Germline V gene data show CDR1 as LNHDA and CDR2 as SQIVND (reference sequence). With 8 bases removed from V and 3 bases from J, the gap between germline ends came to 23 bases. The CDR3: CASQRKSPLRHYEQYF. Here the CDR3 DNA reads TGTGCCAGTCAACGGAAAAGTCCCCTTCGTCACTACGAGCAGTACTTC.

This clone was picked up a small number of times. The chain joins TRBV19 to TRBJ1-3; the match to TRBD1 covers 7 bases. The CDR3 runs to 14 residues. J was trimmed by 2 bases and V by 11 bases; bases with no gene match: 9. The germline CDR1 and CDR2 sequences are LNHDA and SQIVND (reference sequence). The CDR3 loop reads CAFLRQGPGNTIYF. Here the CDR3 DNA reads TGTGCCTTCCTGAGACAGGGACCTGGAAACACCATATATTTT.

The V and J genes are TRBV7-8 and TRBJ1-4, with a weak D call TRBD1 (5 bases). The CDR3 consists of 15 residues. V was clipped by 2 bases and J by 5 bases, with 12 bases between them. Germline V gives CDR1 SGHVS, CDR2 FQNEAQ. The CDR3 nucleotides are TGTGCCAGCAGCTTAAGTCGGGGGAGCAATGAAAAACTGTTTTTT. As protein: CASSLSRGSNEKLFF.

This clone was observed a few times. DNA for the CDR3: TGTGCCTGGAGTGTAGGGACAGGGGACTACGAGCAGTACTTC. Protein product: CAWSVGTGDYEQYF. The chain is built from TRBV30 and TRBJ2-7; 10 bases are a match to TRBD1. V was clipped by 0 bases and J by 3 bases; unmatched bases: 2. Germline V lookup: CDR1 GTSNPN, CDR2 SVGIG (reference sequence). The CDR3 spans 14 residues.

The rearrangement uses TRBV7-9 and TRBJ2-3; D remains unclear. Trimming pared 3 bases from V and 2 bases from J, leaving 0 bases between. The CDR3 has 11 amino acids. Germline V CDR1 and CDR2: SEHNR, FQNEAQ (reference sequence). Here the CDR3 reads CASSFTDTQYF. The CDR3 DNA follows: TGTGCCAGCAGCTTCACAGATACGCAGTATTTT. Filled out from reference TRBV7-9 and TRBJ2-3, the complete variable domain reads DTGVSQNPRHKITKRGQNVTFRCDPISEHNRLYWYRQTLGQGPEFLTYFQNEAQLEKSRLLSDRFSAERPKGSFSTLEIQRTEQGDSAMYLCASSFTDTQYFGPGTRLTVL.

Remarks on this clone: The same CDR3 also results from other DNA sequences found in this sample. The CDR3 bases are TGTGCCAGCTCACCAGCGGGGGGTACTGAAGCTTTCTTT. Encoded protein: CASSPAGGTEAFF. This chain links TRBV18 with TRBJ1-1, with D possibly TRBD1 on 5 matching bases. The germline CDR1 and CDR2 sequences are KGHSH and LQKENI. The V and J ends lost 2 bases and 5 bases respectively, with 9 bases between them. The CDR3 covers 13 residues.

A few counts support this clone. CDR3 in DNA: TGTGCCAGCAGTTATAGCCTTGGTGGAGGTCCTGAAGCTTTCTTT. Protein sequence: CASSYSLGGGPEAFF. J is TRBJ1-1 and V is TRBV6-5; D is unclear. The CDR3 runs 15 residues. V was shortened by 3 bases and J by 6 bases, with 17 bases between the two germline ends. CDR1 MNHEY and CDR2 SVGAGI come from the germline V gene.